These T cell receptor beta chains were read from a single sample in a study of cytomegalovirus exposure and HLA in healthy donors. Some clones are missing from TCRdb's copy, which holds only in-frame ones; the method was immunoSEQ multiplex PCR. Of approximately 120,000 clones in the sample, almost 90% are singletons; the top ten hold roughly 2.2%. Material: PBMCs. The source of these receptors is a woman younger than 35 in good health and CMV-seronegative. CDR3s include the opening cysteine and the closing phenylalanine or tryptophan. D genes are given only for firm matches. Clone size, where shown, is once, few, many, or a class for clones that have expanded.

.,TRBV30,.,11,TRBJ2-7,TGTGCCTGGCAGCAGGGTTACGAGCAGTACTTC,CAWQQGYEQYF
.,TRBV14,TRBD1,14,TRBJ1-2,TGTGCCAGCAGCCAACTGGACAGGGAGCATGGCTACACCTTC,CASSQLDREHGYTF
once,TRBV27,.,14,TRBJ2-5,TGTGCCAGCAGTTTAAGCCCTACGGGTGAGACCCAGTACTTC,CASSLSPTGETQYF
.,TRBV9,TRBD1,18,TRBJ1-2,TGTGCCAGCAGCGTAGAGGGACAGGCTACACGGAGTTTCTATGGCTACACCTTC,CASSVEGQATRSFYGYTF
.,TRBV5-1,.,15,TRBJ2-1,TGCGCCAGCAGCTTGGCCCAGGGACTTTACAATGAGCAGTTCTTC,CASSLAQGLYNEQFF
.,TRBV6-5,TRBD2,13,TRBJ2-7,TGTGCCAGCAGTTTCGCTAGCGGGAGTTCGCAGTACTTC,CASSFASGSSQYF
once,TRBV7-2,TRBD2,15,TRBJ2-3,TGTGCCAGCAACCTAAGACTAGCGGGCACAGATACGCAGTATTTT,CASNLRLAGTDTQYF
few,TRBV9,.,12,TRBJ1-1,TGTGCCAGCAGCGCTACAGGGACGGAAGCTTTCTTT,CASSATGTEAFF
.,TRBV7-2,TRBD2,16,TRBJ2-5,TGTGCCAGCAGCCACCTACTAGCGGGGGTACAAGAGACCCAGTACTTC,CASSHLLAGVQETQYF
.,TRBV7-3,.,14,TRBJ2-1,TGTGCCAGCAGCTTAGTTCGGGGGAGCGATGAGCAGTTCTTC,CASSLVRGSDEQFF
.,TRBV7-9,.,12,TRBJ2-7,TGTGCCAGCAGCTTAGCGCAGGGTGAGCAGTACTTC,CASSLAQGEQYF
once,TRBV29-1,.,12,TRBJ1-4,TGCAGCGTACTAATAACGGGGGAAAAACTGTTTTTT,CSVLITGEKLFF
.,TRBV18,.,17,TRBJ2-1,TGTGCCAGCTCAGATATAAGATCTAGCGATCATTACAATGAGCAGTTCTTC,CASSDIRSSDHYNEQFF
.,TRBV6-1,TRBD1,16,TRBJ1-5,TGTGCCAGCAGTGAAGCCAGGAAGACAGGGGGTCAGCCCCAGCATTTT,CASSEARKTGGQPQHF
.,TRBV7-9,TRBD1,14,TRBJ1-4,TGTGCCAGCAGCGTCGGACAGGGGAATGAAAAACTGTTTTTT,CASSVGQGNEKLFF
.,TRBV28,TRBD2,16,TRBJ2-3,TGTGCCAGCAGCCTATTTAGCGGGATTAGAGCAGATACGCAGTATTTT,CASSLFSGIRADTQYF
.,TRBV7-2,TRBD1,14,TRBJ2-3,TGTGCCAGCAGCTTCGGGACAGGGAAGTCCACGCAGTATTTT,CASSFGTGKSTQYF
.,TRBV5-1,.,16,TRBJ2-1,TGCGCCAGCAGCTTGGTTGGTCGGGGGGCCCGGGGTGAGCAGTTCTTC,CASSLVGRGARGEQFF
.,TRBV7-2,.,15,TRBJ2-7,TGTGCCAGCAGCTTTGGGTGGGCGGGTTGGTACGAGCAGTACTTC,CASSFGWAGWYEQYF
.,TRBV7-8,.,14,TRBJ2-3,TGTGCCAGCAGCTTAAGCGGGAGCACAGATACGCAGTATTTT,CASSLSGSTDTQYF
.,TRBV5-6,TRBD1,16,TRBJ1-5,TGTGCCAGCAGCCGGGGACAGGGGGCTCGCAATCAGCCCCAGCATTTT,CASSRGQGARNQPQHF
.,TRBV6-1,.,11,TRBJ1-1,TGTGCCAGCAGAGGGGTCACTGAAGCTTTCTTT,CASRGVTEAFF
.,TRBV19,.,14,TRBJ1-2,TGTGCCAGTAGAATGGGGCAAGGATCTTATGGCTACACCTTC,CASRMGQGSYGYTF
.,TRBV28,TRBD1,12,TRBJ1-2,TGTGCCCATCGGACAGGAGGCTATGGCTACACCTTC,CAHRTGGYGYTF
.,TRBV2,TRBD1,16,TRBJ2-2,TGTGCCAGCAGTGTTGGACAGGGGATGAGCACCGGGGAGCTGTTTTTT,CASSVGQGMSTGELFF
.,TRBV27,TRBD1,13,TRBJ1-2,TGTGCCAGCAGTCCTGGGACAGGGGTTGGCTACACCTTC,CASSPGTGVGYTF
.,TRBV5-1,TRBD1,14,TRBJ2-7,TGCGCCAGCAGCACTACGACAGGGGCCTACGAGCAGTACTTC,CASSTTTGAYEQYF
.,TRBV27,.,13,TRBJ1-2,TGTGCCAGCAGTTTAAACAGGGACTATGGCTACACCTTC,CASSLNRDYGYTF
.,TRBV30,.,12,TRBJ1-1,TGTGCCTACAGGGACGGTTACACTGAAGCTTTCTTT,CAYRDGYTEAFF
.,TRBV30,.,15,TRBJ2-7,TGTGCCTGGAGTGTATATGCTAGCTCCCCCTACGAGCAGTACTTC,CAWSVYASSPYEQYF
few,TRBV6-4,.,13,TRBJ1-6,TGTGCCAGCAGGGTGGCACCTAATTCACCCCTCCACTTT,CASRVAPNSPLHF
.,TRBV19,TRBD1,17,TRBJ1-2,TGTGCCAGTAGTATAGGTAGTTGGACAGGACCAGAGGATGGCTACACCTTC,CASSIGSWTGPEDGYTF
.,TRBV6-5,TRBD1,14,TRBJ2-3,TGTGCCAGCAGTTACTCCGGACAGGGCGATACGCAGTATTTT,CASSYSGQGDTQYF
.,TRBV27,.,13,TRBJ1-3,TGTGCCAGCAGTTTTAGAGCTGGAAACACCATATATTTT,CASSFRAGNTIYF
once,TRBV5-1,.,15,TRBJ1-2,TGCGCCAGCCGAGAAAGGGCAGGGTATAACTATGGCTACACCTTC,CASRERAGYNYGYTF
.,TRBV29-1,.,13,TRBJ1-2,TGCAGCGTTCCGCAGGGGTTTGGGTATGGCTACACCTTC,CSVPQGFGYGYTF
.,TRBV7-7,TRBD2,17,TRBJ2-5,TGTGCCAGCAGCCCCCTTGGCGAAGCGGGGGGGAAAGAGACCCAGTACTTC,CASSPLGEAGGKETQYF
few,TRBV19,.,14,TRBJ1-5,TGTGCCAGTACAGGGGCGGCGAGCAATCAGCCCCAGCATTTT,CASTGAASNQPQHF
.,TRBV7-8,TRBD1,14,TRBJ2-7,TGTGCCAGCAGCAGCCGGACAGGGGGCTACGAGCAGTACTTC,CASSSRTGGYEQYF
.,TRBV6-5,.,14,TRBJ2-5,TGTGCCAGCAGCCCAGGAGGGGTAACAGAGACCCAGTACTTC,CASSPGGVTETQYF
.,TRBV5-1,TRBD1,16,TRBJ1-1,TGCGCCAGCAGGGAAACAGGGGGCTCGATGAACACTGAAGCTTTCTTT,CASRETGGSMNTEAFF
.,TRBV6-5,.,14,TRBJ1-1,TGTGCCAGCACGGGGATGGGGGCATATGGTGAAGCTTTCTTT,CASTGMGAYGEAFF
.,TRBV2,.,11,TRBJ2-7,TGTGCCAGCATGAGCGGGTCCGAGCAGTACTTC,CASMSGSEQYF
.,TRBV9,.,18,TRBJ2-5,TGTGCCAGCAGTGGTCGCCCGGGTCTAGCAGAGTACCAAGAGACCCAGTACTTC,CASSGRPGLAEYQETQYF
.,TRBV11-1,.,15,TRBJ1-2,TGTGCCAGCAGAGGGGGGGCGTGGGACGACTATGGCTACACCTTC,CASRGGAWDDYGYTF
.,TRBV5-6,TRBD1,14,TRBJ2-5,TGTGCCAGCAGCTTAGACAGGGGGCAAGAGACCCAGTACTTC,CASSLDRGQETQYF
.,TRBV28,TRBD1,14,TRBJ1-2,TGTGCCAGCAGTCGACAGGGGAGTTTTTATGGCTACACCTTC,CASSRQGSFYGYTF
.,TRBV6-5,.,12,TRBJ1-2,TGTGCCAGCGGCCTCCCGGGGTATGGCTACACCTTC,CASGLPGYGYTF
.,TRBV4-1,TRBD1,15,TRBJ1-4,TGCGCCAGCAGCCAAGAGGACAGGGCTAATGAAAAACTGTTTTTT,CASSQEDRANEKLFF
.,TRBV13,.,16,TRBJ1-6,TGTGCCAGCAGCTTTTGGGGGGGGTCCTATAATTCACCCCTCCACTTT,CASSFWGGSYNSPLHF
.,TRBV2,.,15,TRBJ1-1,TGTGCCCAACCATCCCGGACGAGACAGTCCACTGAAGCTTTCTTT,CAQPSRTRQSTEAFF
.,TRBV18,TRBD1,16,TRBJ1-5,TGTGCCAGCTCAAATACCGGGACAGGGAGCAATCAGCCCCAGCATTTT,CASSNTGTGSNQPQHF
.,TRBV2,.,15,TRBJ2-3,TGTGCCAGCATATATGACAGGTCTACTTCAGATACGCAGTATTTT,CASIYDRSTSDTQYF
.,TRBV27,TRBD2,17,TRBJ2-1,TGTGCCAGCAGTTTATCGTGGGGGGAGGGCCCCGACAATGAGCAGTTCTTC,CASSLSWGEGPDNEQFF
.,TRBV2,.,12,TRBJ2-3,TGTGCCAGCATCGGGAATCGACAAACGCAGTATTTT,CASIGNRQTQYF
.,TRBV7-3,.,15,TRBJ2-7,TGTGCCAGCAGTCTCAGCGGAGGGCCTCTCTACGAGCAGTACTTC,CASSLSGGPLYEQYF
.,TRBV29-1,.,14,TRBJ2-1,TGCAGCGTTGAATCTCGGAGGGGAGTTAATGAGCAGTTCTTC,CSVESRRGVNEQFF
.,TRBV5-1,TRBD1,13,TRBJ1-2,TGCGCCAGCAGCTTGGGACAGGGGAATGGCTACACCTTC,CASSLGQGNGYTF
.,TRBV6-5,TRBD1,14,TRBJ2-5,TGTGCCAGCAGTTATCGGACAGGGAGAGAGACCCAGTACTTC,CASSYRTGRETQYF
.,TRBV6-6,TRBD1,16,TRBJ2-7,TGTGCCAGCAGCCAGGACCACGACAGGGGGCTAGACGAGCAGTACTTC,CASSQDHDRGLDEQYF